The 5 T cell receptor beta chains below all came from one sample that was sequenced in a study of beta chain features in type 1 diabetes. Of the isolated RNA, all was reverse transcribed, and so the sequenced material was expressed TCRB transcripts. Repertoires were generated with immunoSEQ multiplex PCR, while TCRdb's copy carries only in-frame clones and drops some. The data show some 180,000 clones, roughly an eighth seen once. Source material: central memory CD4+ T cells from blood. The source of these receptors is a woman aged 18-30 years in good health.

Only a few counts were recorded for this clone. The chain carries TRBV6-1 and TRBJ2-1; 12 bases map to TRBD2. The V and J ends lost 6 bases and 9 bases, in that order; junction bases with no gene match: 6. Germline CDR1 and CDR2: MNHNS and SASEGT. The CDR3 runs to 14 residues. DNA for the CDR3: TGTGCCAGCAGGGCGACTAGCGGGAGTACTGAGCAGTTCTTC. Amino acid sequence: CASRATSGSTEQFF.

For the CDR3, the DNA is TGTGCCAGCAGTCCGAACAGACAGAGCTCCTACGAGCAGTACTTC. Translation: CASSPNRQSSYEQYF. The V gene is TRBV27, the J gene TRBJ2-7, with D possibly TRBD1 on 5 matching bases. Trimming removed 5 bases from V and 0 bases from J, with 14 bases in between. Germline loops: CDR1 MNHEY, CDR2 SMNVEV (reference sequence). This CDR3 has 15 amino acids.

There are a few counts of this clone. This sequence joins TRBV7-2 and TRBJ2-3; the D gene is possibly TRBD1 (5 bases). The CDR3 runs to 14 residues. Trimming took 5 bases from V and 0 from J, leaving 9 bases between them. Germline CDR1 SGHTA, CDR2 FQGNSA. The CDR3 bases are TGTGCCAGCAGCAAACGACAGAGCACAGATACGCAGTATTTT. It encodes CASSKRQSTDTQYF.

The V call is TRBV30, the J call TRBJ2-4; the D is unclear. Germline V gene data show CDR1 as GTSNPN and CDR2 as SVGIG (reference sequence). The CDR3 sequence is 12 residues long. V lost 0 bases and J 6 bases, leaving 6 bases between the germline ends. The chain's CDR3 is CAWSVGANIQYF. The CDR3 coding sequence is TGTGCCTGGAGTGTAGGAGCAAACATTCAGTACTTC.

This clone was seen a few times. V and J are TRBV28 and TRBJ2-7; 7 bases match TRBD1. The CDR3 covers 14 residues. J gave up 5 bases and V 5 bases, and 9 bases lay outside the gene matches. Germline CDR1 and CDR2: MDHEN and SYDVKM. The CDR3 nucleotides are TGTGCCAGCAGTCGACCCGCAGGACAGGACGAGCAGTACTTC. Translating gives CASSRPAGQDEQYF.